Below are 27 T cell receptor beta chains sequenced from a single sample in a study of blood T cell repertoires in COVID-19. Here immunoSEQ multiplex PCR was the method, and the copy in TCRdb shows in-frame clones only, minus some. Of about 270,000 clones in the sample, approximately 90% were seen once. The sequenced material came from PBMCs or T cells enriched from blood (not recorded which). The receptors come from a woman in her 30s with acute COVID-19.

V and J are TRBV6-5 and TRBJ2-2; D is possibly TRBD1 (7 bases). Germline values: CDR1 MNHEY, CDR2 SVGAGI. The CDR3 totals 15 residues. The CDR3 loop reads CANSQGGAGAGELFF. The CDR3 DNA reads as TGTGCAAACTCTCAGGGGGGCGCGGGCGCCGGGGAGCTGTTTTTT.

There are a few counts of this clone. The chain has TRBV28 and TRBJ2-6, with 9 bases aligning to TRBD1. The V gene end was trimmed by 2 bases and the J gene end by 4 bases; junction bases not matched to a gene: 9. In germline, CDR1 is MDHEN, CDR2 SYDVKM. The CDR3 covers 18 residues. This CDR3 reads CASSLRGQGPSGANVLTF. CDR3 DNA: TGTGCCAGCAGTTTACGCGGACAGGGGCCGTCCGGGGCCAACGTCCTGACTTTC.

This chain connects TRBV5-4 to TRBJ2-7; tentative D call: TRBD2 (5 bases). CDR1 is SGHNT and CDR2 is YYREEE in the germline V gene (reference sequence). Deletions cut 9 bases from V and 1 base from J, with 14 bases between. The CDR3 runs 13 residues. CDR3 DNA: TGTGCCATAGAGAGGGTGCGTTCCTACGAGCAGTACTTC. Translating gives CAIERVRSYEQYF.

This rearrangement joins TRBV3-1 (or the pseudogene TRBV3-2) to TRBJ2-3, with a possible D match to TRBD2 (6 bases). The germline V and J ends were trimmed by 2 bases and 4 bases, with 25 bases remaining between them. Germline loops: CDR1 LGHDT, CDR2 YNNKEL (reference sequence). The CDR3 spans 19 residues. Written as DNA, the CDR3 is TGTGCCAGCAGCCAAAGGCGACCACGGGGCCGTTCGGGAGCAGATACGCAGTATTTT. The encoded protein is CASSQRRPRGRSGADTQYF.

Here the CDR3 DNA reads TGTGCCAGCAGTGACGGGCTAGCGGCACATGAGCAGTTCTTC. Translated, it gives CASSDGLAAHEQFF. The gene calls are TRBV2 and TRBJ2-1; 7 nucleotides match TRBD2. There are 14 residues in the CDR3. From germline, CDR1 is SNHLY and CDR2 FYNNEI. Germline trimming cut 3 bases from V and 8 bases from J; bases unmatched to any gene: 7. Together with reference TRBV2 and TRBJ2-1, the CDR3 gives the full variable domain: EPEVTQTPSHQVTQMGQEVILRCVPISNHLYFYWYRQILGQKVEFLVSFYNNEISEKSEIFDDQFSVERPDGSNFTLKIRSTKLEDSAMYFCASSDGLAAHEQFFGPGTRLTVL.

The chain recombines TRBV28 with TRBJ2-7; 11 bases are a match to TRBD2. This CDR3 contains 15 residues. J was trimmed by 4 bases and V by 8 bases; bases with no gene match: 10. CDR1 MDHEN and CDR2 SYDVKM come from the germline V gene. The CDR3 protein is CASRHSGLAAYEQYF. In DNA form, the CDR3 reads TGTGCCAGCCGCCACTCGGGACTAGCGGCGTACGAGCAGTACTTC.

This sequence joins TRBV27 and TRBJ2-1; 7 positions agree with TRBD2. J was trimmed by 5 bases and V by 2 bases; bases with no gene match: 3. This CDR3 spans 14 amino acids. Germline values: CDR1 MNHEY, CDR2 SMNVEV (reference sequence). The DNA for the CDR3 is TGTGCCAGCAGTTTAGCCCGGGGGGACAATGAGCAGTTCTTC. Its translation is CASSLARGDNEQFF.

The chain has TRBV6-1 and TRBJ1-2; D unresolved. This CDR3 spans 14 amino acids. The ends were cut back, 2 bases at V and 4 bases at J, with 11 bases in the middle. Germline CDR1 and CDR2: MNHNS and SASEGT. The CDR3 loop reads CASSESHSFYGYTF. The CDR3 DNA is TGTGCCAGCAGTGAATCTCACAGTTTCTATGGCTACACCTTC.

V usage is TRBV7-9 and J usage is TRBJ1-6; D uncertain. Germline V lookup: CDR1 SEHNR, CDR2 FQNEAQ (reference sequence). There are 12 residues in the CDR3. V shed 5 bases and J shed 4 bases, with 3 bases lying between them. The CDR3 here is CASSPYNSPLHF. The DNA for the CDR3 is TGTGCCAGCAGCCCTTATAATTCACCCCTCCACTTT.

The chain has TRBV30 and TRBJ2-5; unclear D gene. With 4 bases removed from V and 0 bases from J, the gap between germline ends came to 3 bases. The germline V gene has CDR1 GTSNPN and CDR2 SVGIG (reference sequence). The CDR3 is made up of 11 amino acids. For the CDR3, the DNA is TGTGCCTGGACAAACCAAGAGACCCAGTACTTC. Translated: CAWTNQETQYF. The whole variable domain, filled in from reference TRBV30 and TRBJ2-5, reads SQTIHQWPATLVQPVGSPLSLECTVEGTSNPNLYWYRQAAGRGLQLLFYSVGIGQISSEVPQNLSASRPQDRQFILSSKKLLLSDSGFYLCAWTNQETQYFGPGTRLLVL.

The J gene is TRBJ2-7, the V gene TRBV5-4; a possible D gene is TRBD1 (5 bases). V shed 0 bases and J shed 1 base, with 11 bases lying between them. Germline V CDR1 and CDR2: SGHNT, YYREEE (reference sequence). The CDR3 has 15 residues. The CDR3 region is CASSLVQGMSYEQYF. CDR3 in DNA: TGTGCCAGCAGCTTGGTCCAGGGAATGTCCTACGAGCAGTACTTC.

V is TRBV28 and J is TRBJ1-5; no firm D call. Germline V CDR1 and CDR2: MDHEN, SYDVKM. V lost 11 bases, J lost 7 bases, and 15 bases lay in between. The CDR3 runs 12 residues. The CDR3 spells CAGAGVEQPQHF. The CDR3 DNA reads as TGTGCCGGTGCCGGGGTAGAACAGCCCCAGCATTTT.

The genes are TRBV3-1 (or the pseudogene TRBV3-2) and TRBJ2-1; D is ambiguous. CDR1 LGHDT and CDR2 YNNKEL come from the germline V gene (reference sequence). CDR3 length equals 15 residues. V lost 5 bases to trimming and J lost 2 bases, with 13 bases between them. For the CDR3, the DNA is TGTGCCAGCAGCATTGATACACAAACCTACAATGAGCAGTTCTTC. It encodes CASSIDTQTYNEQFF.

The chain's CDR3 is CASRRHGTSGYNEQFF. The CDR3 region has the DNA TGTGCCAGCAGAAGACACGGGACTAGCGGTTACAATGAGCAGTTCTTC. This rearrangement joins TRBV3-1 (or the pseudogene TRBV3-2) to TRBJ2-1; 11 bases are shared with TRBD2. Trimming removed 6 bases from V and 4 bases from J; junction bases left unmatched: 8. The CDR3 spans 16 residues. The germline V gene encodes CDR1 LGHDT and CDR2 YNNKEL (reference sequence).

The sample holds one count of this clone. The chain uses TRBV12-5 and TRBJ1-1; no firm D call. The CDR3 covers 16 residues. In germline, CDR1 is LGHNT, CDR2 FRNRAP. Trimming removed 4 bases at V and 0 bases at J, with 15 bases between. The CDR3 sequence is CASGSLGEGLNTEAFF. CDR3 sequence (DNA): TGTGCTAGTGGTTCCCTCGGGGAGGGCCTGAACACTGAAGCTTTCTTT.

The V call is TRBV10-1, the J call TRBJ2-1; 11 bases agree with TRBD2. The germline V gene has CDR1 WNHNN and CDR2 SYGVQD (reference sequence). This CDR3 has 16 amino acids. J lost 4 bases, V lost 4 bases, and 6 bases had no gene match. The CDR3 reads CASSGISGRDYNEQFF. Here the CDR3 DNA reads TGCGCCAGCAGTGGAATTAGCGGGAGGGATTACAATGAGCAGTTCTTC.

The chain combines TRBV6-2 or TRBV6-3 with TRBJ2-7, with TRBD2 identical over 10 bases. The CDR3 sequence is 16 residues long. Per germline, CDR1 MNHEY and CDR2 SVGEGT. Germline trimming cut 0 bases from V and 5 bases from J; bases unmatched to any gene: 7. The CDR3 loop is CASSYSLAGVRNEQYF. The CDR3 bases are TGTGCCAGCAGTTACTCCCTAGCGGGAGTCCGTAACGAGCAGTACTTC.

The rearrangement links TRBV18 to TRBJ2-7; D gene uncertain. Per germline, CDR1 KGHSH and CDR2 LQKENI. The CDR3 is 14 residues long. V gave up 1 base and J gave up 4 bases, with 11 bases separating them. The CDR3 DNA is TGTGCCAGCTCACCACGAACAGAAGAATACGAGCAGTACTTC. Translating gives CASSPRTEEYEQYF.

The chain joins TRBV6-2 or TRBV6-3 to TRBJ1-5; D is unclear. This CDR3 is built from 14 residues. The V gene's germline CDR1 is MNHEY and CDR2 SVGEGT. V was shortened by 2 bases and J by 2 bases, with 7 bases between the two germline ends. This CDR3 is CASSYTLGNQPQHF. CDR3 nucleotide sequence: TGTGCCAGCAGTTACACTCTTGGCAATCAGCCCCAGCATTTT.

This chain joins TRBV7-8 and TRBJ2-7; D is perhaps TRBD1 (6 bases). V dropped 5 bases and J dropped 1 base, with 15 bases sitting between them. Germline loops: CDR1 SGHVS, CDR2 FQNEAQ. This CDR3 region has 15 residues. The CDR3 nucleotides read TGTGCCAGCAGCAAGGACAGAACCTCTTCCTACGAGCAGTACTTC. As protein: CASSKDRTSSYEQYF.

The chain links TRBV29-1 to TRBJ1-1; D remains ambiguous. This CDR3 is 15 amino acids long. V was cut by 3 bases and J by 2 bases, with 16 bases left in between. Germline V gene lookup returns CDR1 SQVTM and CDR2 ANQGSEA. CDR3 protein: CSVEKTVWRNTEAFF. CDR3 nucleotide sequence: TGCAGCGTTGAGAAGACTGTTTGGAGAAACACTGAAGCTTTCTTT.

CDR3 amino acids: CASKYAGAHSGNTIYF. DNA for the CDR3: TGTGCCAGTAAATATGCAGGGGCCCACTCTGGAAACACCATATATTTT. This chain joins TRBV19 and TRBJ1-3; maybe TRBD1 (6 bases). In germline, CDR1 is LNHDA, CDR2 SQIVND (reference sequence). The CDR3 contains 16 residues. Deletions cut 7 bases from V and 0 bases from J, with 16 bases between.

The chain has TRBV5-4 and TRBJ2-7; TRBD1 aligns across 9 bases. The CDR3 sequence is 14 residues long. Germline CDR1 reads SGHNT; CDR2 reads YYREEE (reference sequence). V lost 4 bases, J lost 5 bases, and 7 bases stayed unmatched. The CDR3 loop is CASSPKRDRDEQYF. CDR3 nucleotides: TGTGCCAGCAGCCCAAAGAGGGACAGGGACGAGCAGTACTTC.

This clone turned up a few times. The chain combines TRBV28 with TRBJ1-5, with D possibly matching TRBD1 (6 bases). Germline V gives CDR1 MDHEN, CDR2 SYDVKM. The CDR3 runs to 17 residues. V was shortened by 8 bases and J by 0 bases, with 20 bases between the two germline ends. The CDR3 spells CASVLRGPNYSNQPQHF. CDR3 nucleotides: TGTGCCAGCGTCCTCAGGGGACCTAACTATAGCAATCAGCCCCAGCATTTT.

V and J are TRBV28 and TRBJ2-2, with TRBD1 as a possible D gene (6 bases). This CDR3 region has 22 residues. Germline V lookup: CDR1 MDHEN, CDR2 SYDVKM. The V and J ends lost 2 bases and 3 bases respectively, with 31 bases between them. The CDR3 loop is CASSLPTLTRGQPVVYTGELFF. The CDR3 region has the DNA TGTGCCAGCAGTTTACCGACACTAACGCGCGGACAGCCGGTTGTTTACACCGGGGAGCTGTTTTTT.

The J gene is TRBJ2-3, the V gene TRBV28; 13 bases line up with TRBD2. Germline CDR1 and CDR2: MDHEN and SYDVKM. V trimming: 2 bases; J trimming: 2 bases; junction bases outside the gene matches: 10. The CDR3 loop spans 19 amino acids. The CDR3 reads CASSLGLPGTSGVTDTQYF. The DNA of the CDR3 is TGTGCCAGCAGTTTAGGGCTCCCCGGGACTAGCGGGGTCACAGATACGCAGTATTTT.

To note about this clone: Additional DNA sequences in this sample encode the identical CDR3. The V and J genes are TRBV9 and TRBJ2-2; TRBD2 agrees at 10 bases. Germline trimming cut 3 bases from V and 5 bases from J; bases unmatched to any gene: 7. This CDR3 has 16 residues. The germline V gene has CDR1 SGDLS and CDR2 YYNGEE. The CDR3 DNA follows: TGTGCCAGCAGCGGTGCTAGGACTAGCGGAACCGGGGAGCTGTTTTTT. Translating it yields CASSGARTSGTGELFF. Complete variable domain (other parts from reference TRBV9 and TRBJ2-2): DSGVTQTPKHLITATGQRVTLRCSPRSGDLSVYWYQQSLDQGLQFLIQYYNGEERAKGNILERFSAQQFPDLHSELNLSSLELGDSALYFCASSGARTSGTGELFFGEGSRLTVL.